This TCR beta chain is from a study of T cells in Graves' hyperthyroidism and ophthalmopathy. Study as a whole: Peripheral blood specimens were obtained at initial diagnosis, prior to any treatment.

There were TCR beta CDR3 regions amplified from RNA transcripts. The study used the HTBI primer set for a first-round RT-PCR of the TCR CDR3. TCRdb reanalysed the multiplex PCR reads using MiXCR and keeps one entry per CDR3 protein. The data contain 250,000 to 350,000 distinct CDR3 sequences, 22% of them singletons. Exclusion followed for patients with uncontrolled infection, other autoimmune disease, pregnancy or lactation. What was sequenced was blood. The TCR sequence derives from a young man with Graves' ophthalmopathy.

Written as DNA, the CDR3 is TGCAGTGCTTGGGGACAGGGGGGGCCGCCCCAGCATTTT. It specifies CSAWGQGGPPQHF. This chain connects TRBV20-1 to TRBJ1-5; 11 bases align to TRBD1. Germline V CDR1 and CDR2: DFQATT, SNEGSKA (reference sequence). The CDR3 loop spans 13 amino acids. J lost 9 bases, V lost 5 bases, and 6 bases had no gene match.